A single sample gave rise to the 14 T cell receptor beta chains below, sequenced in a study of blood T cell repertoires in COVID-19. Profiling relied on immunoSEQ multiplex PCR, and the TCRdb table lists in-frame clones only, not all of them. The top ten hold around 2.9% of the sample, which has roughly 86,000 clones, roughly 84% seen once. Sequencing was done on a sample of peripheral blood. All receptors come from an elderly woman with COVID-19, enrolled during active disease.

The chain is built from TRBV5-4 and TRBJ2-1, with 12 bases aligning to TRBD2. CDR1 and CDR2 from the germline V gene are SGHNT and YYREEE (reference sequence). The CDR3 is made up of 15 amino acids. The ends lost 4 bases at V and 3 bases at J; junction bases unmatched: 2. The CDR3: CASSRTSGDYNEQFF. The CDR3, as DNA: TGTGCCAGCAGCCGGACTAGCGGGGACTACAATGAGCAGTTCTTC.

The rearrangement uses TRBV10-3 and TRBJ2-3; 8 bases fit TRBD2. V gave up 10 bases and J gave up 2 bases; unmatched junction bases: 11. The CDR3 runs 15 residues. Germline loops: CDR1 ENHRY, CDR2 SYGVKD. The chain's CDR3 is CATTSQRGTTDTQYF. DNA of the CDR3: TGTGCCACAACTAGCCAGCGGGGGACCACAGATACGCAGTATTTT.

V is TRBV7-2 and J is TRBJ2-7; weak D call: TRBD2 (6 bases). This CDR3 comprises 15 residues. Germline CDR1 is SGHTA and CDR2 is FQGNSA. V was clipped by 2 bases and J by 4 bases, with 15 bases between them. The CDR3, as DNA: TGTGCCAGCAGCTTATTGTTAGCGGACCGATACGAGCAGTACTTC. Its protein is CASSLLLADRYEQYF. Variable domain in full (rest from reference TRBV7-2 and TRBJ2-7): GAGVSQSPSNKVTEKGKDVELRCDPISGHTALYWYRQSLGQGLEFLIYFQGNSAPDKSGLPSDRFSAERTGGSVSTLTIQRTQQEDSAVYLCASSLLLADRYEQYFGPGTRLTVT.

The V and J genes are TRBV4-3 and TRBJ1-2, with 10 bases that match TRBD1. CDR1 LGHNA and CDR2 YSLEER come from the germline V gene. The CDR3 loop spans 16 amino acids. V dropped 1 base and J dropped 4; count of bases not matched to a gene: 6. CDR3 coding DNA: TGCGCCAGCAGCCAAGGGCCGACAGGGGGCGGCTATGGCTACACCTTC. It translates to CASSQGPTGGGYGYTF.

V usage is TRBV30 and J usage is TRBJ2-3; 7 bases are shared with TRBD2. Germline-derived CDR1 and CDR2 are GTSNPN and SVGIG (reference sequence). Trimming cost V 0 bases and J 3 bases; bases outside gene matches: 6. This CDR3 is 15 amino acids long. The CDR3 nucleotides are TGTGCCTGGAGTGTACGGGCGGGAGCAACAGATACGCAGTATTTT. Its protein is CAWSVRAGATDTQYF.

This clone has just one count. The chain couples TRBV4-1 to TRBJ2-7; the D gene is possibly TRBD1 (6 bases). CDR3 length equals 15 residues. Between the trimmed V and J ends, which lost 2 bases and 5 bases, there was a span of 16 bases. CDR1 is MGHRA, CDR2 YSYEKL, per germline. The CDR3 is CASSQRDMEGNEQYF. CDR3 sequence (DNA): TGCGCCAGCAGCCAAAGGGACATGGAAGGAAACGAGCAGTACTTC.

The V gene is TRBV6-4, the J gene TRBJ2-3; TRBD2 aligns across 10 bases. Germline V lookup: CDR1 MRHNA, CDR2 SNTAGT. This CDR3 comprises 16 residues. The ends lost 5 bases at V and 6 bases at J; junction bases unmatched: 11. CDR3 coding DNA: TGTGCCAGCAGTCATAGCGGGGGGCCTCTGGGGGATACGCAGTATTTT. Residues: CASSHSGGPLGDTQYF.

V and J are TRBV28 and TRBJ2-7, with D perhaps TRBD2 (5 bases). Trimming took 4 bases from V and 0 from J, leaving 16 bases between them. Germline values: CDR1 MDHEN, CDR2 SYDVKM. This CDR3 has 16 amino acids. CDR3 nucleotide sequence: TGTGCCAGCAGTTACCCCCGAGGGCGCGGCTCCTACGAGCAGTACTTC. This encodes CASSYPRGRGSYEQYF.

V usage is TRBV18 and J usage is TRBJ1-2; no firm D call. CDR1 is KGHSH and CDR2 is LQKENI in the germline V gene. This CDR3 spans 13 amino acids. V lost 3 bases and J lost 8, with 13 bases in between. The CDR3 nucleotides are TGTGCCAGCTCACCCCGGGATGGGGAGGGCTACACCTTC. Translating it yields CASSPRDGEGYTF.

The chain links TRBV19 to TRBJ2-2; D unclear. V was trimmed by 5 bases and J by 0 bases, leaving 4 bases between them. This CDR3 spans 13 amino acids. CDR1 and CDR2 (germline): LNHDA, SQIVND (reference sequence). The CDR3 DNA sequence: TGTGCCAGTAGTTCAGCGAACACCGGGGAGCTGTTTTTT. Encoded protein: CASSSANTGELFF.

V usage is TRBV18 and J usage is TRBJ2-7; a weak D match, TRBD2 (7 bases). The germline V gene encodes CDR1 KGHSH and CDR2 LQKENI. The CDR3 covers 16 residues. With 3 bases removed from V and 3 bases from J, the gap between germline ends came to 18 bases. The CDR3 coding sequence is TGTGCCAGCTCACCCTTTTCGGGGGCTAGCGGCTACGAGCAGTACTTC. Translation gives CASSPFSGASGYEQYF.

CDR3 sequence (DNA): TGTGCCAGCAGCCCTAGGCCTGGGCTAGCTTTCCACGAGCAGTACTTC. Translation: CASSPRPGLAFHEQYF. V is TRBV7-9 and J is TRBJ2-7, with D possibly matching TRBD2 (5 bases). Trimming stripped 5 bases from V and 5 bases from J, with 22 bases between. The CDR3 is 16 residues long. Germline-derived CDR1 and CDR2 are SEHNR and FQNEAQ (reference sequence).

This clone was seen a single time. This chain joins TRBV19 and TRBJ1-2, with a possible D match to TRBD1 (5 bases). The CDR3 spans 13 residues. CDR1 LNHDA and CDR2 SQIVND come from the germline V gene (reference sequence). Trimming took off 3 bases at V and 5 bases at J, with 10 bases between the two ends. The CDR3 sequence is CASSIGQGYGYTF. CDR3 nucleotide sequence: TGTGCCAGTAGTATCGGGCAGGGTTATGGCTACACCTTC.

CDR3 nucleotides: TGTGCCAGCAGCTTAATGGCAACGACTGAAGCTTTCTTT. Residues: CASSLMATTEAFF. This chain connects TRBV7-9 to TRBJ1-1; D remains unclear. CDR1 SEHNR and CDR2 FQNEAQ come from the germline V gene (reference sequence). V shed 2 bases and J shed 5 bases, with 9 bases lying between them. The CDR3 runs 13 residues.